This TCR beta chain was obtained from a study of OX40 agonist ivuxolimab in advanced cancers. Whole-study context: Ivuxolimab, an agonist antibody against OX40 (CD134), was given to patients. General study points: On average, CD8+ T cells had more expanded clones than CD4+.

Note on this clone: Its target is unknown.

TCRdb's table, derived via immunoSEQ multiplex PCR, lists solely in-frame clones and lacks some. The profile shows tens of thousands of clones, 80% to 95% of them singletons. Sampling of blood occurred at baseline, cycle 4 day 1, and cycle 7 day 1. This CDR3 is built from 14 residues. Germline V lookup: CDR1 SGHDT, CDR2 YYEEEE. The V gene lost 0 bases and the J gene lost 0 bases, with 7 bases spanning the gap. The receptor was derived from an adult with an advanced solid tumor such as melanoma, head and neck, liver or kidney cancer. The chain links TRBV5-6 to TRBJ2-7, with no clear D. Here the sequenced sample was CD4+ or CD8+ T cells sorted from blood, taken in a trial of the OX40 agonist ivuxolimab. CDR3: CASSLVLRSYEQYF. As DNA, the CDR3 is TGTGCCAGCAGCTTGGTGCTCCGCTCCTACGAGCAGTACTTC.